The clone carrying this TCR beta chain was recorded at least ten times. The data originate from a study of early T cells in non-severe SARS-CoV-2 infection. Whole-study context: Chains were unpaired, as sequencing was done on bulk RNA from unsorted whole blood.

CDR1 and CDR2 from the germline V gene are SGHTA and FQGNSA. V trimming: 5 bases; J trimming: 6 bases; junction bases outside the gene matches: 11. The CDR3 sequence is 17 residues long. Unique molecular identifiers were affixed to single, distinct cDNA molecules. TCRdb reprocessed the 5' RACE reads via MiXCR and lists one record per CDR3 protein. This sample yields under 80,000 distinct CDR3 sequences, of which around 10% are seen a single time; 3% to 4.5% belongs to the top ten. Sequencing used whole blood. V is TRBV7-2 and J is TRBJ1-6; the match to TRBD1 covers 9 bases. This TCR derives from an adult who was a healthcare worker with PCR-confirmed SARS-CoV-2 infection or an uninfected control (not recorded which). CDR3: CASSPPGGGQGNSPLHF. CDR3 sequence (DNA): TGTGCCAGCAGCCCACCGGGGGGGGGACAGGGTAATTCACCCCTCCACTTT. The complete variable domain, with remaining parts taken from reference TRBV7-2 and TRBJ1-6, reads GAGVSQSPSNKVTEKGKDVELRCDPISGHTALYWYRQSLGQGLEFLIYFQGNSAPDKSGLPSDRFSAERTGGSVSTLTIQRTQQEDSAVYLCASSPPGGGQGNSPLHFGNGTRLTVT.